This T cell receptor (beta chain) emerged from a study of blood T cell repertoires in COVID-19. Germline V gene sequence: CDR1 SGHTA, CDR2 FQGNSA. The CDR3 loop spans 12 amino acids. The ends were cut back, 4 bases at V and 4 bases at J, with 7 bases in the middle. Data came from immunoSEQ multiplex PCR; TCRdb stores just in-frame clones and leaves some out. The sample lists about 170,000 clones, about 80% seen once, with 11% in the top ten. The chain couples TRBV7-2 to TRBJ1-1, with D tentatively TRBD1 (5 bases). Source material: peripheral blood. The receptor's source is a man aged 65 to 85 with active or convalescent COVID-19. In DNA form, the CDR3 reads TGTGCCAGCAGCTACGGGGGCACTGAAGCTTTCTTT. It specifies CASSYGGTEAFF. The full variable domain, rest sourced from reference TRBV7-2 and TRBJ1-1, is GAGVSQSPSNKVTEKGKDVELRCDPISGHTALYWYRQSLGQGLEFLIYFQGNSAPDKSGLPSDRFSAERTGGSVSTLTIQRTQQEDSAVYLCASSYGGTEAFFGQGTRLTVV.